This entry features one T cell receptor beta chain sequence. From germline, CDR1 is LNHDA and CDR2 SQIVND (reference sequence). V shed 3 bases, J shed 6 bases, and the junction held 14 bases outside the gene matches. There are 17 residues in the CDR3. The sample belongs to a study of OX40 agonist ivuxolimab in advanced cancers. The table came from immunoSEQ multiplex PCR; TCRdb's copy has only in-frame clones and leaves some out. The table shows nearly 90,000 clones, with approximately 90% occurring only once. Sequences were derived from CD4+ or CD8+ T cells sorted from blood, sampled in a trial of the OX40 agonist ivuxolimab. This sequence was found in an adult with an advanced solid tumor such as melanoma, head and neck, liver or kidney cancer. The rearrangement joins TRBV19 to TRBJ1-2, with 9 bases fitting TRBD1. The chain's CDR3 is CASSIWGQGMGVHGYTF. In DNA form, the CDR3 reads TGTGCCAGTAGTATCTGGGGACAGGGAATGGGGGTCCATGGCTACACCTTC.